Here is one TCR beta chain with its context. In the study's own analysis: Quantification of nucleated cells was approximated via reference gene primer amplification. Here immunoSEQ multiplex PCR was the method, and the copy in TCRdb shows in-frame clones only, minus some. V and J calls and clone size are given by that table; D and trimming were obtained from the DNA. This table has 250,000 or so clones, more than 70% appearing once. The data were obtained in a study of blood T cell repertoires in COVID-19. On the study more broadly: Material from acute and convalescent COVID-19 was sourced from the United States, Italy and Spain. Nucleic acid was either cDNA or gDNA, and it came from T cells, B-cell-depleted T cells, or PBMCs.

Germline lookup yields CDR1 KGHDR and CDR2 SFDVKD. Between the trimmed V and J ends, which lost 0 bases and 1 base, there was a span of 7 bases. The CDR3 is made up of 15 amino acids. The sequence derives from a woman between 40 and 55 years old who had recovered from COVID-19. Sequenced: peripheral blood. The rearrangement uses TRBV24-1 and TRBJ2-3, with TRBD2 as a possible D gene (6 bases). The CDR3 DNA is TGTGCCACCAGTGATTTGGGCGGGGGCACAGATACGCAGTATTTT. Translation: CATSDLGGGTDTQYF.